A selection of T cell receptor beta chains follows, all from one sample in a study of blood T cell repertoires in COVID-19. Sequencing was performed with immunoSEQ multiplex PCR; in TCRdb, only in-frame clones are kept and a portion is missing. The profile covers 120,000 or so clones, with roughly 85% appearing a single time and 25% to 30% taken by the ten largest. The sequenced material came from peripheral blood. These receptor sequences come from a woman older than 75 with acute or convalescent COVID-19. Each CDR3 is given with its conserved first and last residue. The D gene is left open where the match is weak. Not every row has a clone size; where given, it reads once, few, many or a size class.

>TRBJ1-2|.|.|TRBV20-1
CSASVEGNYGYTF
TGCAGTGCTAGTGTGGAGGGTAACTATGGCTACACCTTC
>TRBJ1-1|once|.|TRBV28
CASRPNREKNTEAFF
TGTGCCAGCAGACCGAACAGGGAAAAGAACACTGAAGCTTTCTTT
>TRBJ1-2|.|.|TRBV6-5
CASSYSGGGDGYTF
TGTGCCAGCAGTTACTCTGGGGGGGGAGATGGCTACACCTTC
>TRBJ2-1|.|TRBD1|TRBV11-3
CASSDNTGAFYNEQFF
TGTGCCAGCAGCGACAACACAGGGGCCTTCTACAATGAGCAGTTCTTC
>TRBJ2-5|.|TRBD2|TRBV27
CASSLLAGGNQETQYF
TGTGCCAGCAGTCTTCTAGCGGGGGGCAACCAAGAGACCCAGTACTTC
>TRBJ2-5|.|TRBD2|TRBV12-5
CASGRGTSGGPETQYF
TGTGCTAGTGGCCGTGGGACTAGCGGGGGGCCAGAGACCCAGTACTTC
>TRBJ1-2|.|.|TRBV5-4
CASSSPRENYGYTF
TGTGCCAGCAGCTCCCCAAGAGAAAACTATGGCTACACCTTC
>TRBJ2-7|.|.|TRBV27
CASSLLAGAFEQYF
TGTGCCAGCAGTTTATTGGCAGGGGCGTTTGAGCAGTACTTC
>TRBJ1-1|once|.|TRBV19
CASSPTAFNTEAFF
TGTGCCAGTAGTCCGACAGCCTTTAACACTGAAGCTTTCTTT
>TRBJ1-1|.|TRBD1|TRBV4-1
CASSQDMDRPRAFF
TGCGCCAGCAGCCAAGATATGGACAGGCCAAGAGCTTTCTTT
>TRBJ1-5|.|.|TRBV27
CASSRSGRPGHQPQHF
TGTGCCAGCAGTCGGAGTGGGAGGCCGGGGCACCAGCCCCAGCATTTT
>TRBJ2-3|.|.|TRBV29-1
CSVTRGGLTDTQYF
TGCAGCGTCACCCGGGGTGGGCTCACAGATACGCAGTATTTT
>TRBJ1-1|.|.|TRBV9
CASNAPPGGALNTEAFF
TGTGCCAGCAACGCCCCCCCGGGGGGCGCTTTGAACACTGAAGCTTTCTTT
>TRBJ1-6|few|.|TRBV9
CASSVDWRPHSPLHF
TGTGCCAGCAGCGTAGATTGGAGACCCCATTCACCCCTCCACTTT
>TRBJ2-5|.|.|TRBV18
CASSPTGWETQYF
TGTGCCAGCTCACCAACGGGATGGGAGACCCAGTACTTC
>TRBJ1-5|.|.|TRBV2
CASSVRQELIRGQPQHF
TGTGCCAGCAGTGTGAGACAGGAATTAATCCGGGGACAGCCCCAGCATTTT
>TRBJ2-2|.|.|TRBV5-1
CASSLGTHLNTGELFF
TGCGCCAGCAGCTTAGGGACTCATTTAAACACCGGGGAGCTGTTTTTT
>TRBJ1-2|.|.|TRBV19
CASRKLTGLYGYTF
TGTGCCAGTAGGAAGCTTACAGGGCTCTATGGCTACACCTTC
>TRBJ1-2|.|TRBD1|TRBV27
CASSRQGPLNYGYTF
TGTGCCAGCAGTCGACAGGGGCCACTCAACTATGGCTACACCTTC
>TRBJ1-6|.|TRBD1|TRBV11-2
CASSLTGGNSPLHF
TGTGCCAGCAGCCTGACAGGGGGAAATTCACCCCTCCACTTT
>TRBJ1-2|.|.|TRBV27
CASSLFWAAPYGYTF
TGTGCCAGCAGTTTATTCTGGGCCGCTCCCTATGGCTACACCTTC
>TRBJ1-1|.|.|TRBV5-6
CASTPTAGQRSTEAFF
TGTGCCAGCACCCCCACGGCTGGGCAGAGATCCACTGAAGCTTTCTTT
>TRBJ1-1|.|.|TRBV5-4
CASGAGGNTEAFF
TGTGCCAGCGGGGCGGGGGGGAACACTGAAGCTTTCTTT
>TRBJ2-2|.|.|TRBV2
CASSEARGTGELFF
TGTGCCAGCAGTGAAGCACGGGGGACCGGGGAGCTGTTTTTT
>TRBJ1-1|.|TRBD1|TRBV7-3
CASSLGQGVNTEAFF
TGTGCCAGCAGCCTCGGACAGGGGGTAAACACTGAAGCTTTCTTT
>TRBJ2-1|once|.|TRBV6-5
CASSQGINEQFF
TGTGCCAGCAGCCAGGGGATCAATGAGCAGTTCTTC
>TRBJ1-5|.|.|TRBV9
CASSDRDNNQPQHF
TGTGCCAGCAGCGACCGGGACAACAATCAGCCCCAGCATTTT
>TRBJ1-1|.|.|TRBV6-2/TRBV6-3
CASSTFGPLEAFF
TGTGCCAGCAGCACCTTTGGGCCCCTTGAAGCTTTCTTT